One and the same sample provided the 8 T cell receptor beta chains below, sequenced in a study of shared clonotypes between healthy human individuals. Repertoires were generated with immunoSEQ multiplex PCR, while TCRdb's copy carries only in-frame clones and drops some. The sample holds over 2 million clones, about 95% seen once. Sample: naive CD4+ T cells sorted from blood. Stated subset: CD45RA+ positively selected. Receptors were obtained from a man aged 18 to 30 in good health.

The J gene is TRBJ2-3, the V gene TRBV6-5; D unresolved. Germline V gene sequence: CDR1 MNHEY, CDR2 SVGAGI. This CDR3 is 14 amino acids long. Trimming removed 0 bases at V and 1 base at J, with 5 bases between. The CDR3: CASSYSWRTDTQYF. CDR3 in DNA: TGTGCCAGCAGTTACTCTTGGCGCACAGATACGCAGTATTTT.

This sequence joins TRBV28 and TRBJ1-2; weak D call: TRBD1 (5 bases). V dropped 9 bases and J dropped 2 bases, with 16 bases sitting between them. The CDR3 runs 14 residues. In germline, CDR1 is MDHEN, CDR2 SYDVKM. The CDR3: CASKPGTVNYGYTF. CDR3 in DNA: TGTGCCAGTAAACCCGGGACGGTGAACTATGGCTACACCTTC.

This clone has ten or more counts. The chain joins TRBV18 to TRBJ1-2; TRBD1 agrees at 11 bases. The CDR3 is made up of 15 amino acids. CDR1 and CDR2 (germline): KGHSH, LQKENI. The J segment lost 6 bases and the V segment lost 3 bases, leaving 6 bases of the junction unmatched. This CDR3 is CASSPRTGGEDGYTF. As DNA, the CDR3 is TGTGCCAGCTCACCTCGGACAGGGGGCGAAGATGGCTACACCTTC. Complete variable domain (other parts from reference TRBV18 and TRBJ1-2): NAGVMQNPRHLVRRRGQEARLRCSPMKGHSHVYWYRQLPEEGLKFMVYLQKENIIDESGMPKERFSAEFPKEGPSILRIQQVVRGDSAAYFCASSPRTGGEDGYTFGSGTRLTVV.

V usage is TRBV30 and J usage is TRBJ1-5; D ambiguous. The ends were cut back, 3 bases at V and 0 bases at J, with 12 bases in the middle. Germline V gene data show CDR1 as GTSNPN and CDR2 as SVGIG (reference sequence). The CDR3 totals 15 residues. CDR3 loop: CAWSQGTGSNQPQHF. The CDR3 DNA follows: TGTGCCTGGAGCCAAGGAACGGGTAGCAATCAGCCCCAGCATTTT.

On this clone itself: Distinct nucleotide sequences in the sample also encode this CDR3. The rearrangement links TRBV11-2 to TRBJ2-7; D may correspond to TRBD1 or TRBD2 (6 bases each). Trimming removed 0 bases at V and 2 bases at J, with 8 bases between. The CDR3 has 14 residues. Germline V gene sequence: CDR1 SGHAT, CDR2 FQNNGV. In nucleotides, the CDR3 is TGTGCCAGCAGCTTAGATAGGGGGGCCTACGAGCAGTACTTC. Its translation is CASSLDRGAYEQYF.

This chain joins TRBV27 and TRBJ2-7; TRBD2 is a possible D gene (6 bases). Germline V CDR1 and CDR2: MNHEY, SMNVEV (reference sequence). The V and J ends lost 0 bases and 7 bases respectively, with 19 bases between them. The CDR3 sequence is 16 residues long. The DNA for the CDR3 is TGTGCCAGCAGTTTATCGAAGGGACTTCAAACCGGGGAGCAGTACTTC. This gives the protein CASSLSKGLQTGEQYF.

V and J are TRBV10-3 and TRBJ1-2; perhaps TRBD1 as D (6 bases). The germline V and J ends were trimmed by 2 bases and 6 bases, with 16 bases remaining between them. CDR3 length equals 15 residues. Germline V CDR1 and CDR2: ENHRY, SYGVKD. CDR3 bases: TGTGCCATCAGTGAGAGCACAGGGCGAACGAATGGCTACACCTTC. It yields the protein CAISESTGRTNGYTF.

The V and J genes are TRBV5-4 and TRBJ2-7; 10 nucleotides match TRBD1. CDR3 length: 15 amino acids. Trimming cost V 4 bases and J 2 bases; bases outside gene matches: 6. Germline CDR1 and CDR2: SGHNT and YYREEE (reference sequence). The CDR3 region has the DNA TGTGCCAGCAGCCCGGACAGGGGGACGGCCTACGAGCAGTACTTC. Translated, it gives CASSPDRGTAYEQYF.